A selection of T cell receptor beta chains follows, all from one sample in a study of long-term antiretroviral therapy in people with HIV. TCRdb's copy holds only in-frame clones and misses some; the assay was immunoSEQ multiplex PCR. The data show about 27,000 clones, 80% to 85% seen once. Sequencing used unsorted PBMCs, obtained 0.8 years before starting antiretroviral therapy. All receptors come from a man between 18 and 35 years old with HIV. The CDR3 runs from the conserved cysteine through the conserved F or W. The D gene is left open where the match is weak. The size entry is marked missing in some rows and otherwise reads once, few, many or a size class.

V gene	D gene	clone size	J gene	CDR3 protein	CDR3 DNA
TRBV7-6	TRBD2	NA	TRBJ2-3	CASSPAGGRTDTQYF	TGTGCCAGCAGCCCAGCGGGGGGGCGAACAGATACGCAGTATTTT
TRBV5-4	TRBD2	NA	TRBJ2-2	CASSPGTSLTGELFF	TGTGCCAGCAGTCCCGGGACTAGCCTCACCGGGGAGCTGTTTTTT
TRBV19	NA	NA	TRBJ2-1	CASSTGTTSYNEQFF	TGTGCCAGTAGTACCGGGACCACCAGCTACAATGAGCAGTTCTTC
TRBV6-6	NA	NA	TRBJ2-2	CASSYKQIGYTGELFF	TGTGCCAGCAGTTACAAACAGATAGGTTACACCGGGGAGCTGTTTTTT
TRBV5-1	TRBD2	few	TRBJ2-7	CASSLGLNEQYF	TGCGCCAGCAGCCTGGGACTAAACGAGCAGTACTTC
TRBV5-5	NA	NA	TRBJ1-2	CASTTGQLYYGYTF	TGTGCCAGCACCACCGGACAGTTGTACTATGGCTACACCTTC
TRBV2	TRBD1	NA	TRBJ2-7	CASSEPTGVSYEQYF	TGTGCCAGCAGTGAACCGACAGGGGTCTCCTACGAGCAGTACTTC
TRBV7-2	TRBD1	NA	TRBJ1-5	CASSAGTGDQPQHF	TGTGCCAGCAGCGCCGGGACAGGGGATCAGCCCCAGCATTTT
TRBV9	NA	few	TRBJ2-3	CASNSDTQYF	TGTGCCAGCAACTCAGATACGCAGTATTTT
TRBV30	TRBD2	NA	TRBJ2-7	CAIGTSGTYEQYF	TGTGCAATTGGGACTAGCGGGACGTACGAGCAGTACTTC
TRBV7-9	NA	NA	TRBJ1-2	CASSLVGQGIGYGYTF	TGTGCCAGCAGCTTAGTTGGCCAGGGGATTGGGTATGGCTACACCTTC
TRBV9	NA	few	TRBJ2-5	CASGPDGYQETQYF	TGTGCCAGCGGCCCAGACGGATACCAAGAGACCCAGTACTTC
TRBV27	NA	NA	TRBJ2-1	CASSYSGVSEQFF	TGTGCCAGCAGTTACTCAGGGGTTAGTGAGCAGTTCTTC
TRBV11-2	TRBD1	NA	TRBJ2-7	CASSLLRDRSFYEQYF	TGTGCCAGCAGCTTACTGCGGGACAGGAGTTTCTACGAGCAGTACTTC
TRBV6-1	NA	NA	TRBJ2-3	CASSGRLDPFSTDTQYF	TGTGCCAGCAGTGGGCGACTAGATCCCTTTAGCACAGATACGCAGTATTTT
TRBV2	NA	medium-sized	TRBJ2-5	CASSEDRRQETQYF	TGTGCCAGCAGTGAGGACCGCAGACAAGAGACCCAGTACTTC
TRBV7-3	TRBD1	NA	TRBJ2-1	CASSLNRGIYNEQFF	TGTGCCAGCAGCTTAAACAGGGGCATTTACAATGAGCAGTTCTTC
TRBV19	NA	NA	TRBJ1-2	CASSAYGYTF	TGTGCCAGCAGTGCCTATGGCTACACCTTC
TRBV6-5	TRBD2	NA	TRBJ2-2	CASQAGVNTGELFF	TGTGCCAGTCAAGCGGGAGTAAACACCGGGGAGCTGTTTTTT
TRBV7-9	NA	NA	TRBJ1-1	CASSMMLWENTEAFF	TGTGCCAGCAGCATGATGTTATGGGAGAACACTGAAGCTTTCTTT
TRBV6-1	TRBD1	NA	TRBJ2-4	CASSEYRGINIQYF	TGTGCCAGCAGTGAGTACAGGGGGATAAACATTCAGTACTTC
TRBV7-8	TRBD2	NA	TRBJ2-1	CASSELRTSGRKEQFF	TGTGCCAGCAGCGAGCTCCGGACTAGCGGGAGGAAGGAGCAGTTCTTC
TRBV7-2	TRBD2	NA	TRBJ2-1	CASSLTSGSLLYNEQFF	TGTGCCAGCAGCTTAACTAGCGGGAGTCTCTTATACAATGAGCAGTTCTTC
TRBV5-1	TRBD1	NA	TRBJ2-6	CASSVGQEAGANVLTF	TGCGCCAGCAGCGTCGGACAGGAAGCTGGGGCCAACGTCCTGACTTTC
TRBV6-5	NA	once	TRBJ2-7	CAISESLANYEQYF	TGTGCCATCAGTGAGTCCTTAGCGAACTACGAGCAGTACTTC
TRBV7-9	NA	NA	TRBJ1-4	CASSGSHNEKLFF	TGTGCCAGCAGCGGGTCGCATAATGAAAAACTGTTTTTT
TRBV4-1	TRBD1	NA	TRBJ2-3	CASSPETRQGADTQYF	TGCGCCAGCAGCCCCGAAACGAGACAGGGTGCAGATACGCAGTATTTT
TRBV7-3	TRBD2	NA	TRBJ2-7	CASSLSGGESYEQYF	TGTGCCAGCAGCTTATCGGGAGGGGAATCCTACGAGCAGTACTTC
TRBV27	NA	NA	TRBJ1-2	CASRRNSVYGYTF	TGTGCCAGCAGGCGGAACAGTGTTTATGGCTACACCTTC
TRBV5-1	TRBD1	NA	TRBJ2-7	CASSRDRAAYEQYF	TGCGCCAGCAGCCGGGACAGGGCGGCCTACGAGCAGTACTTC
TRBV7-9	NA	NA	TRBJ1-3	CASGFIGGSAGNTIYF	TGTGCCAGCGGCTTTATTGGAGGGTCGGCTGGAAACACCATATATTTT
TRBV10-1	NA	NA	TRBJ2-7	CASSESGRYEQYF	TGCGCCAGCAGTGAGTCGGGTCGGTACGAGCAGTACTTC
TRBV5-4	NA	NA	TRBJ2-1	CASSQGHNEQFF	TGTGCCAGCAGCCAGGGTCACAATGAGCAGTTCTTC
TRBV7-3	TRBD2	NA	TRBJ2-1	CASSPGTSGRINEQFF	TGTGCCAGCAGCCCCGGGACTAGCGGGAGGATCAATGAGCAGTTCTTC
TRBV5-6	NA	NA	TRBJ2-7	CASSLIGEQYF	TGTGCCAGCAGCTTGATCGGGGAGCAGTACTTC
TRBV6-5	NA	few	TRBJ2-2	CASSWANTGELFF	TGTGCCAGCAGTTGGGCGAACACCGGGGAGCTGTTTTTT
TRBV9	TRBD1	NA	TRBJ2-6	CASSAGTGPSSGANVLTF	TGTGCCAGCAGCGCCGGGACAGGGCCCTCTTCTGGGGCCAACGTCCTGACTTTC
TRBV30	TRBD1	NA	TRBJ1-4	CASGTGEKLFF	TGTGCCTCCGGGACAGGGGAAAAACTGTTTTTT
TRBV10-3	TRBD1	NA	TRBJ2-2	CAIGKDRTGTTGELFF	TGTGCCATCGGAAAAGATAGGACAGGGACGACCGGGGAGCTGTTTTTT
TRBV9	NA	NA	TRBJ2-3	CASSGADTQYF	TGTGCCAGCAGCGGGGCAGATACGCAGTATTTT
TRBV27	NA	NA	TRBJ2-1	CASSSGGDLYNEQFF	TGTGCCAGCAGTTCTGGGGGAGACCTTTACAATGAGCAGTTCTTC
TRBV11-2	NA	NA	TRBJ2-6	CASSLSSHSGANVLTF	TGTGCCAGCAGCCTCAGTTCCCACTCTGGGGCCAACGTCCTGACTTTC
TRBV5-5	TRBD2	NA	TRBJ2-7	CASSPGLAPYEQYF	TGTGCCAGCAGCCCGGGACTAGCGCCCTACGAGCAGTACTTC
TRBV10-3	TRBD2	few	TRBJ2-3	CAISASSGSTDTQYF	TGTGCCATCAGTGCGTCTAGCGGGAGCACAGATACGCAGTATTTT
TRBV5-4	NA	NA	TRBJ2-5	CASSLRQFVGVETQYF	TGTGCCAGCAGCCTAAGACAGTTCGTGGGGGTAGAGACCCAGTACTTC
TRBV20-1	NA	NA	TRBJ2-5	CSARDETQYF	TGCAGTGCTAGAGACGAGACCCAGTACTTC
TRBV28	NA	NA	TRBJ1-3	CASSLGGLDSGNTIYF	TGTGCCAGCAGTTTGGGTGGGTTAGACTCTGGAAACACCATATATTTT
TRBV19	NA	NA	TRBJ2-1	CASSIGWAEPPYNEQFF	TGTGCCAGTAGTATAGGATGGGCAGAACCTCCCTACAATGAGCAGTTCTTC
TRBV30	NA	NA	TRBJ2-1	CAWSPINEQFF	TGTGCCTGGAGTCCGATTAATGAGCAGTTCTTC
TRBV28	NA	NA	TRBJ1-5	CASSLNNQPQHF	TGTGCCAGCAGTTTAAACAATCAGCCCCAGCATTTT
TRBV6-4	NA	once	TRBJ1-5	CASSDSPGTQPQHF	TGTGCCAGCAGTGACTCGCCGGGGACTCAGCCCCAGCATTTT
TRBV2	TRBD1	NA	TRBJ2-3	CASSPGTGYTQYF	TGTGCCAGCAGTCCCGGGACAGGGTACACGCAGTATTTT
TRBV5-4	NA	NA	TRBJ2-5	CASSLVGREGEETQYF	TGTGCCAGCAGCTTGGTGGGCAGGGAAGGTGAAGAGACCCAGTACTTC
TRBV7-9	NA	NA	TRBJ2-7	CASSDGGGGDEQYF	TGTGCCAGCAGCGATGGGGGTGGGGGTGACGAGCAGTACTTC